The 10 T cell receptor beta chains reported below all come from one sample, sequenced in a study of blood T cells in healthy people across ages (dated by TCRdb to the mid-2010s). Library method: 5' RACE. Sequencer: Illumina HiSeq 2500. A second PCR of about 6 to 11 cycles was performed with a sample-barcoded 5' primer and a J-beta primer mix. TCRdb's own reprocessing of the public reads used fastp at Q25 and MiXCR and kept productive beta chains. Under each unique CDR3 protein, matching rows form one entry showing the most common genes and DNA. This sample gives 1.5 million to 2 million distinct CDR3 sequences in total; about 30% of them show up just once. 6.5% to 8.5% of the sample lies in the top ten. The sequencing sample was made of blood. The source is a woman aged 25 to 39 in good health.

This clonotype came up a few times. V gene TRBV9 combines with J gene TRBJ2-5, with 8 bases aligning to TRBD1. Per germline, CDR1 SGDLS and CDR2 YYNGEE. CDR3 length equals 15 residues. After removal of 4 bases from V and 2 bases from J, the junction contained 7 bases not matched to a gene. The CDR3 bases are TGTGCCAGCAGCCCGACAGGGGTGGGACAAGAGACCCAGTACTTC. This encodes CASSPTGVGQETQYF.

This clonotype was detected a few times. The V call is TRBV5-6, the J call TRBJ2-5, with D possibly called TRBD1 or TRBD2 (7 bases each). The J call is in doubt because the DNA end fits TRBJ2-7 better. Germline-derived CDR1 and CDR2 are SGHDT and YYEEEE. The CDR3 is made up of 15 amino acids. The DNA for the CDR3 is TGTGCCAGCAGCTGGGGGCAGGGGGGGACCTACGAGCAGTACTTC. Its protein is CASSWGQGGTYEQYF.

In its sample, this clonotype was seen a few times. The rearrangement joins TRBV10-3 to TRBJ2-3; weak D call: TRBD2 (5 bases). The CDR3 has 15 amino acids. The germline CDR1 and CDR2 sequences are ENHRY and SYGVKD. Trimming took 6 bases from V and 0 from J, leaving 13 bases between them. In nucleotides, the CDR3 is TGTGCCATCAGGAAGAGCGGAGCTAGCACAGATACGCAGTATTTT. It specifies CAIRKSGASTDTQYF.

In its sample, this clonotype was seen many times. The V gene is TRBV2, the J gene TRBJ2-1; the match to TRBD2 covers 7 bases. Germline CDR1 reads SNHLY; CDR2 reads FYNNEI. This CDR3 is built from 15 residues. Trimming removed 2 bases from V and 3 bases from J; junction bases left unmatched: 4. The CDR3 DNA follows: TGTGCCAGCAGTGAAAGACTAGCTGGCTACAATGAGCAGTTCTTC. It translates to CASSERLAGYNEQFF. The variable domain in full, with the rest retrieved from reference TRBV2 and TRBJ2-1, is EPEVTQTPSHQVTQMGQEVILRCVPISNHLYFYWYRQILGQKVEFLVSFYNNEISEKSEIFDDQFSVERPDGSNFTLKIRSTKLEDSAMYFCASSERLAGYNEQFFGPGTRLTVL.

This clonotype has only a few counts. CDR3 sequence (DNA): TGTGCCAGCTCGCACCCGGACAGCGCTTGGGAGCAGTACTTC. Translated, it gives CASSHPDSAWEQYF. The rearrangement uses TRBV5-5 and TRBJ2-7; D perhaps matches TRBD1 (6 bases). V dropped 7 bases and J dropped 7 bases, with 21 bases sitting between them. Germline lookup yields CDR1 SGHKS and CDR2 YYEKEE (reference sequence). This CDR3 has 14 residues.

Only a few counts were recorded for this clonotype. The gene calls are TRBV12-3 or TRBV12-4 and TRBJ1-5; D remains ambiguous. The V gene lost 3 bases and the J gene lost 9 bases, with 9 bases spanning the gap. The CDR3 has 12 amino acids. DNA for the CDR3: TGTGCCAGCAGTTTTGAGCCTGGGCCCCAGCATTTT. Translated, it gives CASSFEPGPQHF.

The V gene is TRBV12-3 or TRBV12-4, the J gene TRBJ2-5; D gene uncertain. The CDR3 is 12 residues long. V was cut by 4 bases and J by 11 bases, with 14 bases left in between. CDR3 in amino acids: CASSSDFTEQYF. CDR3 sequence (DNA): TGTGCCAGCAGTTCAGACTTCACAGAGCAGTACTTC.

This clonotype was seen many times. The chain joins TRBV7-2 to TRBJ2-1; D not resolved. CDR3 length equals 14 residues. Germline lookup yields CDR1 SGHTA and CDR2 FQGNSA. The V end lost 0 bases, the J end lost 6 bases, and 9 bases lay between the germline ends. The chain's CDR3 is CASSLALYGNEQFF. DNA for the CDR3: TGTGCCAGCAGCTTAGCTCTATACGGCAATGAGCAGTTCTTC.

A few counts support this clonotype. The rearrangement links TRBV30 to TRBJ1-5, with unresolved D. The V end lost 0 bases, the J end lost 7 bases, and 7 bases lay between the germline ends. The CDR3 contains 12 residues. Germline CDR1 GTSNPN, CDR2 SVGIG (reference sequence). Written as DNA, the CDR3 is TGTGCCTGGAGTGTATTGGGCCAGCCCCAGCATTTT. This sequence encodes CAWSVLGQPQHF.

Only a few counts were recorded for this clonotype. Here the CDR3 reads CSVGRGTTNEKLFF. The CDR3 nucleotides read TGCAGCGTTGGTCGGGGAACTACTAATGAAAAACTGTTTTTT. This sequence joins TRBV29-1 and TRBJ1-4; D is undetermined. Germline assignment: CDR1 SQVTM and CDR2 ANQGSEA. V was trimmed by 4 bases and J by 2 bases, leaving 11 bases between them. The CDR3 extends over 14 amino acids. Full variable domain (outside the CDR3, taken from reference TRBV29-1 and TRBJ1-4): SAVISQKPSRDICQRGTSLTIQCQVDSQVTMMFWYRQQPGQSLTLIATANQGSEATYESGFVIDKFPISRPNLTFSTLTVSNMSPEDSSIYLCSVGRGTTNEKLFFGSGTQLSVL.